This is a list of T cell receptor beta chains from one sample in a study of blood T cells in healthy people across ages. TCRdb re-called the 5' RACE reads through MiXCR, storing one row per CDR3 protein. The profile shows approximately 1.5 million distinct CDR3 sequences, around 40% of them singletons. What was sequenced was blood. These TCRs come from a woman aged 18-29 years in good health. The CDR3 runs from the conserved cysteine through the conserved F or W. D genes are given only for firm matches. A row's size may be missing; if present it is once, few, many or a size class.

DNA: TGTGCCAGCAGTTTCACTATCCGATCCTACGAGCAGTACTTC; CDR3: CASSFTIRSYEQYF; D: NA; V: TRBV27; size: NA; length: 14; J: TRBJ2-7
DNA: TGTGCCATCAGTGAGTCGGGGGGATACGAGCAGTACTTC; CDR3: CAISESGGYEQYF; D: NA; V: TRBV10-3; size: few; length: 13; J: TRBJ2-7
DNA: TGCAGTGCTAGACGCCGTGAGGGAGGGGAACTGTTTTTT; CDR3: CSARRREGGELFF; D: NA; V: TRBV20-1; size: few; length: 13; J: TRBJ1-4
DNA: TGCGCCAGCAGCTCAGGGGAGCATGAGCAGTTCTTC; CDR3: CASSSGEHEQFF; D: NA; V: TRBV5-1; size: NA; length: 12; J: TRBJ2-1
DNA: TGTGCCAGCAGCTCCCAATCGGAGAGCTCCTACGAGCAGTACTTC; CDR3: CASSSQSESSYEQYF; D: NA; V: TRBV7-9; size: few; length: 15; J: TRBJ2-7
DNA: TGTGCCAGCAGTTACGCCGGGACTAGCGGGTACGAGCAGTACTTC; CDR3: CASSYAGTSGYEQYF; D: TRBD2; V: TRBV6-5; size: NA; length: 15; J: TRBJ2-7
DNA: TGTGCCAGCAGCTCAGTGGGCAGGTCGGAGACCCAGTACTTC; CDR3: CASSSVGRSETQYF; D: NA; V: TRBV7-2; size: NA; length: 14; J: TRBJ2-5
DNA: TGTGCCAGCAGCTTATACGTCGGACCCTACGAGCAGTACTTC; CDR3: CASSLYVGPYEQYF; D: NA; V: TRBV7-2; size: few; length: 14; J: TRBJ2-7
DNA: TGCGCCAGCAGCTGGCAACAGGTGAACACTGAAGCTTTCTTT; CDR3: CASSWQQVNTEAFF; D: NA; V: TRBV5-1; size: once; length: 14; J: TRBJ1-1
DNA: TGCGCCAGCAGCCAAGATCTTCTAGTGCATCAGTACTTC; CDR3: CASSQDLLVHQYF; D: NA; V: TRBV4-1; size: NA; length: 13; J: TRBJ2-7
DNA: TGTGCCAGCAGCTTTTTACAGTTAACCTATGGCTACATCTTC; CDR3: CASSFLQLTYGYIF; D: NA; V: TRBV7-2; size: NA; length: 14; J: TRBJ1-2
DNA: TGTGCCAGCAGCCCGGCAGCACGGGGAGAAGCTTTCTTT; CDR3: CASSPAARGEAFF; D: NA; V: TRBV2; size: NA; length: 13; J: TRBJ1-1
DNA: TGTGCCAGCAGCACCGGGACTAGGGACGAGCAGTACTTC; CDR3: CASSTGTRDEQYF; D: TRBD2; V: TRBV7-9; size: NA; length: 13; J: TRBJ2-7
DNA: TGTGCCAGCAGTTTAGTAGTACAAGAGACCCAGTTCTTC; CDR3: CASSLVVQETQFF; D: NA; V: TRBV12-3/TRBV12-4; size: NA; length: 13; J: TRBJ2-1
DNA: TGTGCCAGCAGCGTAGGACAGGGGGTAATTTACGAGCAGTACTTC; CDR3: CASSVGQGVIYEQYF; D: TRBD1; V: TRBV9; size: NA; length: 15; J: TRBJ2-7
DNA: TGCGCCAGCAGTCCCACGCGGGGGCACTCCTACGAGCAGTACTTC; CDR3: CASSPTRGHSYEQYF; D: NA; V: TRBV10-2; size: NA; length: 15; J: TRBJ2-7
DNA: TGTGCCAGCAGTACCTCCCCTAGCGGGTCCAAAAACATTCAGTACTTC; CDR3: CASSTSPSGSKNIQYF; D: TRBD2; V: TRBV6-6; size: few; length: 16; J: TRBJ2-4
DNA: TGCAGTGCGCGTGCGGACAGGGGAATTTATCAGCCCCAGCATTTT; CDR3: CSARADRGIYQPQHF; D: TRBD1; V: TRBV20-1; size: few; length: 15; J: TRBJ1-5
DNA: TGTGCCAGCAGCTTTGCGGGAAACAATGAGCAGTTCTTC; CDR3: CASSFAGNNEQFF; D: NA; V: TRBV5-6; size: few; length: 13; J: TRBJ2-1
DNA: TGCAGTGCTACCCGACTAGTTAGGAGCACAGATACGCAGTATTTT; CDR3: CSATRLVRSTDTQYF; D: NA; V: TRBV20-1; size: NA; length: 15; J: TRBJ2-3
DNA: TGTGCCAGCAGCCAGGAGGGGCAAGAAAACATTCAGTACTTC; CDR3: CASSQEGQENIQYF; D: NA; V: TRBV4-2; size: few; length: 14; J: TRBJ2-4
DNA: TGTGCCAGCAGACTTCTGGGACAGACGAGATACAATGAGCAGTTCTTC; CDR3: CASRLLGQTRYNEQFF; D: TRBD1; V: TRBV7-9; size: few; length: 16; J: TRBJ2-1
DNA: TGCAGCGTGGGACTAGGATACGAGCAGTACTTC; CDR3: CSVGLGYEQYF; D: TRBD2; V: TRBV29-1; size: NA; length: 11; J: TRBJ2-7
DNA: TGCGCCAGCAGCTTTCAGGGGGCGGTCAATGAGCAGTACTTC; CDR3: CASSFQGAVNEQYF; D: TRBD1; V: TRBV5-1; size: NA; length: 14; J: TRBJ2-5
DNA: TGTGCCAGCAGTGCACTGAATGAAGCTTTCTTT; CDR3: CASSALNEAFF; D: NA; V: TRBV12-3/TRBV12-4; size: few; length: 11; J: TRBJ1-1
DNA: TGTGCCAGCAGCCCTATGGGACAGGGAACCTATGGCTACACCTTC; CDR3: CASSPMGQGTYGYTF; D: TRBD1; V: TRBV6-2/TRBV6-3; size: NA; length: 15; J: TRBJ1-2
DNA: TGTGCCGGCAGCTTATCGGCGCTACTCACAGATACGCAGTATTTT; CDR3: CAGSLSALLTDTQYF; D: NA; V: TRBV7-2; size: NA; length: 15; J: TRBJ2-3
DNA: TGTGCCAGCAGTGAGGGACAGGGGTACAATGAGCAGTTCTTC; CDR3: CASSEGQGYNEQFF; D: TRBD1; V: TRBV6-1; size: many; length: 14; J: TRBJ2-1
DNA: TGTGCCACCAGTGCAACGGGAAGAAGAGATACGCAGTATTTT; CDR3: CATSATGRRDTQYF; D: NA; V: TRBV24-1; size: many; length: 14; J: TRBJ2-3
DNA: TGTGCCAGCAGCACAACTAGCGGGGCGGTTGAGCAGTTCTTC; CDR3: CASSTTSGAVEQFF; D: TRBD2; V: TRBV11-2; size: NA; length: 14; J: TRBJ2-1
DNA: TGCGCCAGCAGCCTCAGACAGGGCACCAATCAGCCCCAGCATTTT; CDR3: CASSLRQGTNQPQHF; D: TRBD1; V: TRBV4-3; size: NA; length: 15; J: TRBJ1-5
DNA: TGTGCCAGCAGCTTAAGCATGTCCTACGAGCAGTACTTC; CDR3: CASSLSMSYEQYF; D: NA; V: TRBV7-9; size: few; length: 13; J: TRBJ2-7
DNA: TGTGCCAGCAGCAATGACAGGGATAATTCACCCCTCCACTTT; CDR3: CASSNDRDNSPLHF; D: TRBD1; V: TRBV9; size: NA; length: 14; J: TRBJ1-6
DNA: TGTGCCAGCAGCCTCCAGGCGAGTAGCGGGGGCCCCGGGAATACGCAGTATTTT; CDR3: CASSLQASSGGPGNTQYF; D: TRBD2; V: TRBV3-1; size: NA; length: 18; J: TRBJ2-3
DNA: TGTGCCAGCAGACCGACAGGATCCCCCTACGAGCAGTACTTC; CDR3: CASRPTGSPYEQYF; D: NA; V: TRBV7-2; size: NA; length: 14; J: TRBJ2-7
DNA: TGCAGCGTTGGTCTAGCGGGGTTAACAGATACGCAGTATTTT; CDR3: CSVGLAGLTDTQYF; D: TRBD2; V: TRBV29-1; size: few; length: 14; J: TRBJ2-3
DNA: TGTGCCAGCAGCTCAACCGGGACTAGCGGGAGTTATGAGCAGTTCTTC; CDR3: CASSSTGTSGSYEQFF; D: TRBD2; V: TRBV7-3; size: few; length: 16; J: TRBJ2-1
DNA: TGTGCCAGCAGTGAAGCCAGGGGGCTCGAGACCCAGTACTTC; CDR3: CASSEARGLETQYF; D: TRBD1; V: TRBV2; size: few; length: 14; J: TRBJ2-5
DNA: TGCAGTGCTAGGAGGATGCTAGCGGACTACAATGAGCAGTTCTTC; CDR3: CSARRMLADYNEQFF; D: TRBD2; V: TRBV20-1; size: NA; length: 15; J: TRBJ2-1